These 27 T cell receptor beta chains were all obtained from the same sample, sequenced in a study of blood T cell repertoires in COVID-19. Using immunoSEQ multiplex PCR, the repertoire was profiled, and TCRdb retains in-frame clones only, with some absent. The sample gives some 200,000 clones, 82% of which show up once; about 4.8% is in the top ten. Input material: peripheral blood. These receptor sequences come from a woman between 70 and 85 years old with COVID-19, enrolled during active disease.

CDR3 bases: TGTGCCAGCAGCCCCCGTCAGGGGACACGAGTTACTTCCTCTGGGGCCAACGTCCTGACTTTC. It specifies CASSPRQGTRVTSSGANVLTF. The chain recombines TRBV7-8 with TRBJ2-6, with a tentative D call TRBD1 (6 bases). Germline CDR1 SGHVS, CDR2 FQNEAQ. The V end was cut by 5 bases, the J end by 0 bases, with 26 bases between. This CDR3 is built from 21 residues.

V usage is TRBV7-2 and J usage is TRBJ2-5, with D perhaps TRBD2 (6 bases). The germline CDR1 and CDR2 sequences are SGHTA and FQGNSA. The length of the CDR3 is 17 residues. The V and J ends lost 3 bases and 2 bases respectively, with 19 bases between them. This chain's CDR3 is CASSLGLGSFLQETQYF. The CDR3 DNA is TGTGCCAGCAGCTTGGGACTGGGGTCTTTTCTTCAAGAGACCCAGTACTTC. The complete variable domain, with remaining parts taken from reference TRBV7-2 and TRBJ2-5, reads GAGVSQSPSNKVTEKGKDVELRCDPISGHTALYWYRQSLGQGLEFLIYFQGNSAPDKSGLPSDRFSAERTGGSVSTLTIQRTQQEDSAVYLCASSLGLGSFLQETQYFGPGTRLLVL.

The rearrangement joins TRBV3-1 (or the pseudogene TRBV3-2) to TRBJ1-5; D might be TRBD1 (5 bases). Germline V gene data show CDR1 as LGHDT and CDR2 as YNNKEL (reference sequence). The CDR3 contains 14 residues. V lost 4 bases, J lost 5 bases, and 12 bases lay in between. The CDR3 loop is CASSPRVGHQPQHF. The DNA for the CDR3 is TGTGCCAGCAGCCCCAGGGTGGGCCATCAGCCCCAGCATTTT.

The chain employs TRBV28 and TRBJ1-2, with D maybe TRBD1 (5 bases). This CDR3 has 15 amino acids. Germline V CDR1 and CDR2: MDHEN, SYDVKM. The V and J ends lost 6 bases and 3 bases respectively, with 17 bases between them. CDR3 sequence (DNA): TGTGCCAGCAGAGGATTTTCAGGGTACGACTATGGCTACACCTTC. Residues: CASRGFSGYDYGYTF.

The V and J genes are TRBV28 and TRBJ1-3; D uncertain. The CDR3 is 13 residues long. The germline V gene encodes CDR1 MDHEN and CDR2 SYDVKM. The V end was cut by 8 bases, the J end by 0 bases, with 8 bases between. CDR3 amino acids: CASGSGSGNTIYF. The CDR3 DNA sequence: TGTGCCAGCGGTAGTGGCTCTGGAAACACCATATATTTT.

The chain joins TRBV6-5 to TRBJ1-6, with 8 bases lining up with TRBD1. This CDR3 has 15 amino acids. Germline CDR1 reads MNHEY; CDR2 reads SVGAGI. J was trimmed by 10 bases and V by 0 bases; bases with no gene match: 5. CDR3 DNA: TGTGCCAGCAGTTACTCGATTCAGGGGGCGTCACCCCTCCACTTT. This translates into CASSYSIQGASPLHF.

The rearrangement joins TRBV9 to TRBJ2-1, with 7 bases fitting TRBD1. Germline loops: CDR1 SGDLS, CDR2 YYNGEE. This CDR3 region has 15 residues. V gave up 0 bases and J gave up 10 bases; unmatched junction bases: 10. The CDR3: CASSVGGRQGGEQFF. CDR3 DNA: TGTGCCAGCAGCGTAGGAGGAAGACAGGGTGGAGAGCAGTTCTTC.

This clone was recorded once. The chain combines TRBV10-3 with TRBJ1-2, with TRBD1 matching 9 bases. In germline, CDR1 is ENHRY, CDR2 SYGVKD. V was pared by 8 bases and J by 1 base, with 5 bases of the junction left unmatched. This CDR3 region has 14 residues. The CDR3 sequence is CAIARTGDNYGYTF. The CDR3 coding sequence is TGTGCCATCGCAAGGACAGGGGATAACTATGGCTACACCTTC.

This chain uses TRBV7-6 with TRBJ1-1; 7 positions agree with TRBD1. The CDR3 contains 15 residues. CDR1 is SGHVS and CDR2 is FNYEAQ in the germline V gene. Trimming removed 4 bases from V and 6 bases from J; junction bases left unmatched: 11. CDR3 DNA: TGTGCCAGCAGCTCAAACAGGGGAGGAGGCGCTGAAGCTTTCTTT. Translation: CASSSNRGGGAEAFF.

V gene TRBV7-9 combines with J gene TRBJ2-7, with 15 positions matching TRBD2. With V trimmed by 4 bases and J by 7 bases, 8 bases remained unmatched. Germline lookup yields CDR1 SEHNR and CDR2 FQNEAQ (reference sequence). The CDR3 loop spans 16 amino acids. CDR3 DNA: TGTGCCAGCAGCTACTACCAGGGACTAGCGGGAGGTGAGCAGTACTTC. Translation gives CASSYYQGLAGGEQYF.

The chain couples TRBV9 to TRBJ2-3; 7 bases line up with TRBD2. The CDR3 is 16 residues long. Germline loops: CDR1 SGDLS, CDR2 YYNGEE. With V trimmed by 4 bases and J by 6 bases, 14 bases remained unmatched. The CDR3 sequence: CASSTRAGGSADTQYF. Here the CDR3 DNA reads TGTGCCAGCAGCACACGAGCTGGCGGGAGCGCCGATACGCAGTATTTT.

V and J are TRBV7-2 and TRBJ2-7; 7 bases align to TRBD1. CDR1 is SGHTA, CDR2 FQGNSA, per germline. The CDR3 totals 15 residues. V lost 3 bases to trimming and J lost 3 bases; unmatched junction nucleotides: 8. The CDR3 DNA reads as TGTGCCAGCAGCTTTGCCGGGACAGCAAACTACGAGCAGTACTTC. Its protein is CASSFAGTANYEQYF.

The chain joins TRBV27 to TRBJ2-5; weak D call: TRBD1 (5 bases). The V gene lost 6 bases and the J gene lost 1 base, with 15 bases spanning the gap. This CDR3 has 15 amino acids. The germline V gene has CDR1 MNHEY and CDR2 SMNVEV (reference sequence). CDR3 region: CASRSLQASQETQYF. The CDR3 DNA is TGTGCCAGCAGGTCACTACAGGCATCCCAAGAGACCCAGTACTTC.

The CDR3 nucleotides are TGTGCCAGCAAATTACAGGGCCCGAACTATGGCTACACCTTC. Protein: CASKLQGPNYGYTF. The chain employs TRBV6-5 and TRBJ1-2; D is perhaps TRBD1 (6 bases). Germline V gene data show CDR1 as MNHEY and CDR2 as SVGAGI. Trimming took 7 bases from V and 2 from J, leaving 14 bases between them. CDR3 length: 14 residues.

The chain couples TRBV7-9 to TRBJ2-2; D may be TRBD1 (5 bases). Germline-derived CDR1 and CDR2 are SEHNR and FQNEAQ (reference sequence). The CDR3 spans 15 residues. Trimming shortened V by 6 bases and J by 4 bases, and 15 bases separated the two germline ends. The CDR3 DNA follows: TGTGCCAGCAGACAGGTGGGCAGGGCCACCGGGGAGCTGTTTTTT. This codes for CASRQVGRATGELFF.

This sequence joins TRBV11-2 and TRBJ2-1, with 9 bases lining up with TRBD2. With V trimmed by 7 bases and J by 4 bases, 11 bases remained unmatched. The germline V gene has CDR1 SGHAT and CDR2 FQNNGV. This CDR3 region has 16 residues. The chain's CDR3 is CASIPAGRGGYNEQFF. The DNA for the CDR3 is TGTGCCAGCATCCCGGCGGGGCGGGGGGGATACAATGAGCAGTTCTTC.

The rearrangement uses TRBV18 and TRBJ1-1; D is possibly TRBD1 (5 bases). This CDR3 has 16 amino acids. The germline CDR1 and CDR2 sequences are KGHSH and LQKENI. V lost 4 bases and J lost 2, with 17 bases in between. This CDR3 reads CASSQRQQISNTEAFF. The CDR3 coding sequence is TGTGCCAGCTCACAGAGACAGCAAATCTCCAACACTGAAGCTTTCTTT.

This chain connects TRBV7-6 to TRBJ2-5; 7 nucleotides align to TRBD2. The CDR3 runs 15 residues. V dropped 4 bases and J dropped 2; count of bases not matched to a gene: 7. Germline V lookup: CDR1 SGHVS, CDR2 FNYEAQ. In DNA, the CDR3 is TGTGCCAGCAGCTCTCTGGGGGGGAGTCAAGAGACCCAGTACTTC. Amino acids: CASSSLGGSQETQYF.

A few counts support this clone. The chain employs TRBV19 and TRBJ1-1, with 7 positions matching TRBD1. J was trimmed by 6 bases and V by 5 bases; bases with no gene match: 9. The germline CDR1 and CDR2 sequences are LNHDA and SQIVND (reference sequence). The CDR3 spans 14 residues. This CDR3 is CASSAGQERAEAFF. The CDR3, as DNA: TGTGCCAGTAGTGCCGGACAGGAAAGGGCTGAAGCTTTCTTT.

Here the CDR3 reads CSVGLLAGETQYF. CDR3 nucleotide sequence: TGCAGCGTAGGTTTGCTAGCGGGAGAGACCCAGTACTTC. This sequence joins TRBV29-1 and TRBJ2-5; 8 positions match TRBD2. The CDR3 covers 13 residues. V lost 6 bases, J lost 4 bases, and 7 bases stayed unmatched. Looked up from germline, CDR1 is SQVTM and CDR2 is ANQGSEA.

The gene calls are TRBV5-1 and TRBJ1-1; perhaps TRBD1 as D (5 bases). The germline V gene has CDR1 SGHRS and CDR2 YFSETQ. The CDR3 loop spans 13 amino acids. Trimming left V 0 bases short and J 8 bases short, with 11 bases between. CDR3 in DNA: TGCGCCAGCAGCTTGGAGGTTACAGGCGAAGCTTTCTTT. Encoded protein: CASSLEVTGEAFF.

DNA of the CDR3: TGTGCCAGCACCCTGTGGGTTTCAGGGAGGACGAGCACTGAAGCTTTCTTT. It encodes CASTLWVSGRTSTEAFF. The chain has TRBV28 and TRBJ1-1; possible D gene TRBD1, 5 bases. The CDR3 contains 17 residues. V was pared by 7 bases and J by 4 bases, with 25 bases between. CDR1 is MDHEN, CDR2 SYDVKM, per germline.

The V call is TRBV11-2, the J call TRBJ2-3; D possibly corresponds to TRBD2 (5 bases). Looked up from germline, CDR1 is SGHAT and CDR2 is FQNNGV. Trimming pared 4 bases from V and 2 bases from J, leaving 16 bases between. The CDR3 is made up of 16 amino acids. The CDR3 spells CASSSGGQRITDTQYF. CDR3 nucleotide sequence: TGTGCCAGCAGCTCCGGCGGGCAGCGGATCACAGATACGCAGTATTTT.

The chain couples TRBV28 to TRBJ1-2, with 7 bases aligning to TRBD1. The CDR3 loop spans 17 amino acids. CDR1 and CDR2 from the germline V gene are MDHEN and SYDVKM. V dropped 2 bases and J dropped 0; count of bases not matched to a gene: 9. The CDR3 nucleotides read TGTGCCAGCAGTTTAAAGGGCGGGACAGAACCTAACTATGGCTACACCTTC. Protein: CASSLKGGTEPNYGYTF.

The chain combines TRBV5-1 with TRBJ2-7; 8 positions agree with TRBD1. The CDR3 covers 14 residues. Germline lookup yields CDR1 SGHRS and CDR2 YFSETQ. V dropped 5 bases and J dropped 2; count of bases not matched to a gene: 6. The CDR3 nucleotides are TGCGCCAGCAGTACGGGACAGGTGCCCTACGAGCAGTACTTC. Translation gives CASSTGQVPYEQYF.

As concerns this clone: This sample also contains other DNA sequences that code for the same CDR3. The chain joins TRBV6-5 to TRBJ1-5; 10 nucleotides agree with TRBD1. Germline CDR1 is MNHEY and CDR2 is SVGAGI. V lost 5 bases and J lost 5; bases outside the gene matches: 3. The CDR3 extends over 14 amino acids. CDR3 DNA sequence: TGTGCCAGCAGTCCGGGACAGGGGTATCAGCCCCAGCATTTT. Amino acids: CASSPGQGYQPQHF.

V is TRBV4-3 and J is TRBJ2-7; no reliable D call. Germline V gives CDR1 LGHNA, CDR2 YSLEER. This CDR3 has 13 amino acids. V gave up 0 bases and J gave up 5 bases, with 8 bases separating them. DNA of the CDR3: TGCGCCAGCAGCCAAGATCCCTCTCACGAGCAGTACTTC. It translates to CASSQDPSHEQYF.